One sample yielded the 8 T cell receptor beta chains listed below, sequenced in a study of regulatory and conventional T cells in RAG deficiency. This table comes from immunoSEQ multiplex PCR, and its TCRdb copy is limited to in-frame clones, with some not included. The sample has 45,000 or so clones, more than 80% seen once. Blood CD4+ CD25-low CD127-high conventional T cells supplied the genomic DNA template. These data were likewise used in another study, on regulatory T cells. That paper adds: The primer mix had 52 TRBV and 13 TRBJ primers.

Sequenced: CD4+ effector T cells sorted from blood. These receptor sequences come from a human donor in good health.

The chain carries TRBV6-6 and TRBJ2-7, with 8 nucleotides matching TRBD2. After removal of 5 bases from V and 2 bases from J, the junction contained 8 bases not matched to a gene. Germline assignment: CDR1 MNHNY and CDR2 SVGAGI (reference sequence). The CDR3 runs 15 residues. As DNA, the CDR3 is TGTGCCAGCAGTCCCGGGGGGGGCTCCCCCTACGAGCAGTACTTC. This translates into CASSPGGGSPYEQYF.

The chain couples TRBV7-9 to TRBJ1-2; D is undetermined. V lost 1 base, J lost 2 bases, and 8 bases lay in between. This CDR3 contains 14 residues. Germline CDR1 and CDR2: SEHNR and FQNEAQ (reference sequence). CDR3 loop: CASSLVVPNYGYTF. The CDR3 region has the DNA TGTGCCAGCAGCTTAGTAGTACCCAACTATGGCTACACCTTC. Variable domain in full (rest from reference TRBV7-9 and TRBJ1-2): DTGVSQNPRHKITKRGQNVTFRCDPISEHNRLYWYRQTLGQGPEFLTYFQNEAQLEKSRLLSDRFSAERPKGSFSTLEIQRTEQGDSAMYLCASSLVVPNYGYTFGSGTRLTVV.

This rearrangement joins TRBV14 to TRBJ2-1, with 7 nucleotides matching TRBD2. The CDR3 contains 19 residues. Trimming cost V 4 bases and J 4 bases; bases outside gene matches: 19. In germline, CDR1 is SGHDN, CDR2 FVKESK. This CDR3 is CASSRSYPGAGTKYNEQFF. CDR3 sequence (DNA): TGTGCCAGCAGCCGAAGCTATCCCGGGGCAGGGACTAAATACAATGAGCAGTTCTTC.

CDR3 in amino acids: CASSNLYLGASGANVLTF. The CDR3, as DNA: TGTGCCAGCAGCAACTTGTACCTGGGAGCCTCTGGGGCCAACGTCCTGACTTTC. The chain is built from TRBV7-2 and TRBJ2-6, with D perhaps matching TRBD2 (5 bases). This CDR3 is built from 18 residues. The ends were cut back, 5 bases at V and 0 bases at J, with 17 bases in the middle. Germline CDR1 reads SGHTA; CDR2 reads FQGNSA.

To note about this clone: At one boundary the junction diverges from the germline segment, which might be a read error. The chain joins TRBV5-1 to TRBJ2-5, with unresolved D. The CDR3 extends over 11 amino acids. The germline V gene has CDR1 SGHRS and CDR2 YFSETQ. DNA of the CDR3: TGTGCCAGCAGCTTTAAAGAGACCCAGTACTTC. Its protein product is CASSFKETQYF.

The DNA of the CDR3 is TGTGCCAGCACTTTTCAGGGGATTATAGCTAATGAAAAACTGTTTTTT. Translation gives CASTFQGIIANEKLFF. The rearrangement uses TRBV2 and TRBJ1-4; a weak D match, TRBD1 (6 bases). V was shortened by 7 bases and J by 3 bases, with 18 bases between the two germline ends. The CDR3 extends over 16 amino acids. Germline values: CDR1 SNHLY, CDR2 FYNNEI. Combining the CDR3 with reference TRBV2 and TRBJ1-4 gives the whole variable domain EPEVTQTPSHQVTQMGQEVILRCVPISNHLYFYWYRQILGQKVEFLVSFYNNEISEKSEIFDDQFSVERPDGSNFTLKIRSTKLEDSAMYFCASTFQGIIANEKLFFGSGTQLSVL.

The V and J genes are TRBV28 and TRBJ2-5; 9 nucleotides match TRBD1. V lost 2 bases, J lost 3 bases, and 4 bases stayed unmatched. The germline V gene has CDR1 MDHEN and CDR2 SYDVKM. This CDR3 is built from 15 residues. As DNA, the CDR3 is TGTGCCAGCAGTTTAGGGACAGGGATTAAAGAGACCCAGTACTTC. It encodes CASSLGTGIKETQYF.

The genes are TRBV10-2 and TRBJ1-3; D is ambiguous. Trimming shortened V by 10 bases and J by 1 base, and 14 bases separated the two germline ends. The length of the CDR3 is 14 residues. The germline V gene has CDR1 WSHSY and CDR2 SAAADI. This CDR3 reads CAIQTTGSGNTIYF. CDR3 bases: TGCGCCATCCAGACTACTGGTTCTGGAAACACCATATATTTT.